A selection of T cell receptor beta chains follows, all from one sample in a study of shared clonotypes between healthy human individuals. Assay: immunoSEQ multiplex PCR; the TCRdb copy retains only in-frame clones and omits some. In the table there are 750,000 to 1,000,000 clones, around 93% of which are singletons. Input material: naive CD8+ T cells sorted from blood. Receptors were obtained from a man aged 25 to 45 in good health. Each CDR3 is given with its conserved first and last residue. D genes are given only for firm matches. Rows may omit the clone size; those that give it use once, few, many or a size class.

J: TRBJ2-1
size: .
D: TRBD1
V: TRBV27
DNA: TGTGCCAGCAGTTTATCGGTTTATCGCGGGACAGGGAGTCTCGATGAGCAGTTCTTC
CDR3: CASSLSVYRGTGSLDEQFF

J: TRBJ2-1
size: .
D: TRBD2
V: TRBV7-3
DNA: TGTGCCAGCAGCTCCGGGACTAGCGGGATGTACAATGAGCAGTTCTTC
CDR3: CASSSGTSGMYNEQFF

J: TRBJ2-1
size: .
D: .
V: TRBV9
DNA: TGTGCCAGCAGCGCCCACGACAGCAACAATGAGCAGTTCTTC
CDR3: CASSAHDSNNEQFF

J: TRBJ1-2
size: .
D: .
V: TRBV27
DNA: TGTGCCAGCAGACCGTCCTATCAGGGTATCTATGGCTACACCTTC
CDR3: CASRPSYQGIYGYTF

J: TRBJ2-7
size: medium-sized
D: .
V: TRBV28
DNA: TGTGCCAGCAGTTTATACTACGAGCAGTACTTC
CDR3: CASSLYYEQYF

J: TRBJ2-1
size: .
D: .
V: TRBV5-6
DNA: TGTGCCAGCAGCTTGGGGACAGGCGGGAGCAATGAGCAGTTCTTC
CDR3: CASSLGTGGSNEQFF

J: TRBJ2-3
size: .
D: .
V: TRBV5-1
DNA: TGCGCCAGCAGCTTGGCCGACGAAGATACGCAGTATTTT
CDR3: CASSLADEDTQYF

J: TRBJ2-1
size: .
D: TRBD1
V: TRBV5-5
DNA: TGTGCCAGCAGCTTTTGGGGACAGGGATACAATGAGCAGTTCTTC
CDR3: CASSFWGQGYNEQFF

J: TRBJ2-1
size: .
D: TRBD2
V: TRBV6-4
DNA: TGTGCCACCGCCGGGACTAGCGAGAATAATGAGCAGTTCTTC
CDR3: CATAGTSENNEQFF

J: TRBJ2-5
size: .
D: TRBD1
V: TRBV6-6
DNA: TGTGCCAGCAGTTACGATGAGACAGGGGTAGAGACCCAGTACTTC
CDR3: CASSYDETGVETQYF

J: TRBJ2-1
size: .
D: .
V: TRBV29-1
DNA: TGCAGCGTCTACGGGACCACCAGCTACAATGAGCAGTTCTTC
CDR3: CSVYGTTSYNEQFF

J: TRBJ2-2
size: once
D: TRBD1
V: TRBV18
DNA: TGTGCCAGCTCACCACGGACAGGGGGGACCGGGGAGCTGTTTTTT
CDR3: CASSPRTGGTGELFF

J: TRBJ1-1
size: .
D: .
V: TRBV6-5
DNA: TGTGCCAGCGGGCAGGGTATCACTGAAGCTTTCTTT
CDR3: CASGQGITEAFF

J: TRBJ2-1
size: .
D: TRBD2
V: TRBV19
DNA: TGTGCCAGTAGTATGGGACTAGCGAGAAATAATGAGCAGTTCTTC
CDR3: CASSMGLARNNEQFF

J: TRBJ2-7
size: .
D: .
V: TRBV4-1
DNA: TGCGCCAGCAGCCAAGGACGGCCCTACGAGCAGTACTTC
CDR3: CASSQGRPYEQYF

J: TRBJ2-7
size: .
D: .
V: TRBV18
DNA: TGTGCCAGCTCGAGTGGGGACCTGAGCTCCTACGAGCAGTACTTC
CDR3: CASSSGDLSSYEQYF

J: TRBJ1-4
size: .
D: TRBD1
V: TRBV7-2
DNA: TGTGCCAGCAGCTTAGTGACAGGGGGCGAAAAACTGTTTTTT
CDR3: CASSLVTGGEKLFF

J: TRBJ2-7
size: .
D: .
V: TRBV19
DNA: TGTGCCAGTAGTATAGTTGCGCACTCCTACGAGCAGTACTTC
CDR3: CASSIVAHSYEQYF

J: TRBJ2-1
size: .
D: TRBD2
V: TRBV7-3
DNA: TGTGCCAGCAGCTTGATAGGGACTAGCGGAGACTACAATGAGCAGTTCTTC
CDR3: CASSLIGTSGDYNEQFF

J: TRBJ2-7
size: .
D: TRBD1
V: TRBV2
DNA: TGTGCCAGCAGTATATACGGACAGGCTCATTTCTACGAGCAGTACTTC
CDR3: CASSIYGQAHFYEQYF

J: TRBJ2-4
size: .
D: .
V: TRBV7-9
DNA: TGTGCCAGCAGCCCGCAGGAATCCGGCAAAAACATTCAGTACTTC
CDR3: CASSPQESGKNIQYF

J: TRBJ2-7
size: .
D: TRBD1
V: TRBV11-3
DNA: TGTGCCAGCAGCCACCGGGACAGGCCATACGAGCAGTACTTC
CDR3: CASSHRDRPYEQYF

J: TRBJ2-1
size: once
D: TRBD2
V: TRBV29-1
DNA: TGCAGCGTTGAAGGGCTAGCGGGAGGATCAACCTACAATGAGCAGTTCTTC
CDR3: CSVEGLAGGSTYNEQFF

J: TRBJ2-3
size: .
D: .
V: TRBV7-7
DNA: TGTGCCAGCAGCCTAACAGGGACAGATACGCAGTATTTT
CDR3: CASSLTGTDTQYF

J: TRBJ2-1
size: .
D: .
V: TRBV7-9
DNA: TGTGCCAGGACGACAGATCAGGAGCAAGGGCTGTTCTTC
CDR3: CARTTDQEQGLFF

J: TRBJ2-3
size: .
D: TRBD2
V: TRBV7-9
DNA: TGTGCCAGCAGCTTAGTGGGCGGGAGGGGAGCAGATACGCAGTATTTT
CDR3: CASSLVGGRGADTQYF

J: TRBJ2-7
size: .
D: TRBD1
V: TRBV7-3
DNA: TGTGCCAGCAGCCTAATAGGGACAGGGGGCTACGAGCAGTACTTC
CDR3: CASSLIGTGGYEQYF

J: TRBJ1-5
size: .
D: TRBD1
V: TRBV4-1
DNA: TGCGCCAGCAGCCAACTTTCAGTAGGCACGGGACAGCGGTATCAGCCCCAGCATTTT
CDR3: CASSQLSVGTGQRYQPQHF

J: TRBJ1-5
size: .
D: .
V: TRBV27
DNA: TGTGCCAGCAGCGACTCGGGGACCATCATGGGTCAGCCCCAGCATTTT
CDR3: CASSDSGTIMGQPQHF

J: TRBJ1-5
size: .
D: .
V: TRBV2
DNA: TGTGCCAGCAGTGAAGCTGGGCAGATTAATCAGCCCCAGCATTTT
CDR3: CASSEAGQINQPQHF

J: TRBJ2-7
size: .
D: .
V: TRBV4-3
DNA: TGCGCCAGCAGCAAGACGGGGGCGGAGGACGAGCAGTACTTC
CDR3: CASSKTGAEDEQYF

J: TRBJ2-6
size: once
D: .
V: TRBV4-2
DNA: TGTGCCAGCAGCCAAGAGGACTTCGGATTAGGGCAGACAGGAGATGGGGCCAACGTCCTGACTTTC
CDR3: CASSQEDFGLGQTGDGANVLTF

J: TRBJ1-5
size: .
D: .
V: TRBV15
DNA: TGTGCCACCAGCAGCGGGAATCAGCCCCAGCATTTT
CDR3: CATSSGNQPQHF

J: TRBJ1-2
size: few
D: TRBD1
V: TRBV13
DNA: TGTGCCAGCAGCTTAGGCCCGGGACAGGGAAATGGCTACACCTTC
CDR3: CASSLGPGQGNGYTF

J: TRBJ1-5
size: .
D: .
V: TRBV4-2
DNA: TGTGCCAGCAGCCAAGATGGACCGGCAGGGTTAGATCAGCCCCAGCATTTT
CDR3: CASSQDGPAGLDQPQHF

J: TRBJ2-7
size: .
D: .
V: TRBV7-9
DNA: TGTGCCAGCAGCTCAATTCCAGGAACGGGCATAACCTACGAGCAGTACTTC
CDR3: CASSSIPGTGITYEQYF

J: TRBJ2-2
size: .
D: .
V: TRBV27
DNA: TGTGCCAGCAGTCCATCAAGATCCGGGGAGCTGTTTTTT
CDR3: CASSPSRSGELFF

J: TRBJ2-5
size: .
D: .
V: TRBV6-1
DNA: TGTGCCAGCAGTATCGGCGGCCAAGAGACCCAGTACTTC
CDR3: CASSIGGQETQYF

J: TRBJ2-1
size: .
D: TRBD2
V: TRBV7-9
DNA: TGTGCCAGCATACTAAGCGGGAGAGGTTCCTACAATGAGCAGTTCTTC
CDR3: CASILSGRGSYNEQFF

J: TRBJ1-2
size: .
D: .
V: TRBV7-6
DNA: TGTGCCAGCAGCCCCCGGGGGGGCGGCTATGGCTACACCTTC
CDR3: CASSPRGGGYGYTF

J: TRBJ2-1
size: .
D: TRBD1
V: TRBV19
DNA: TGTGCCAGTAGTATCCTGACAGGGGGGTCCTACAATGAGCAGTTCTTC
CDR3: CASSILTGGSYNEQFF

J: TRBJ2-7
size: .
D: TRBD1
V: TRBV7-9
DNA: TGTGCCAGCAGCTCCGTTCGGGACAGGGTTTACGAGCAGTACTTC
CDR3: CASSSVRDRVYEQYF

J: TRBJ2-1
size: .
D: .
V: TRBV27
DNA: TGTGCCAGCAGTTTGGACAGGGAGGGCAATGAGCAGTTCTTC
CDR3: CASSLDREGNEQFF

J: TRBJ2-1
size: .
D: TRBD1
V: TRBV27
DNA: TGTGCCAGCAGTGACCGACAGGGGGCGTTTGATGAGCAGTTCTTC
CDR3: CASSDRQGAFDEQFF

J: TRBJ2-7
size: .
D: TRBD2
V: TRBV10-2
DNA: TGCGCCAGCAGTGACCTAGCGGGCACCTACGAGCAGTACTTC
CDR3: CASSDLAGTYEQYF

J: TRBJ2-3
size: once
D: .
V: TRBV10-3
DNA: TGTGCCATCGGGCCGGAAAGCACAGATACGCAGTATTTT
CDR3: CAIGPESTDTQYF

J: TRBJ2-7
size: many
D: .
V: TRBV10-2
DNA: TGCGCCAGCAGTGAGTCGAACACAAGGGCAATGGACGAGCAGTACTTC
CDR3: CASSESNTRAMDEQYF

J: TRBJ2-1
size: .
D: .
V: TRBV4-3
DNA: TGCGCCAGCAGCCAGGAACCAGGATACAATGAGCAGTTCTTC
CDR3: CASSQEPGYNEQFF

J: TRBJ2-7
size: .
D: .
V: TRBV29-1
DNA: TGCAGCGTTGAGTATGACAGACCCTACGAGCAGTACTTC
CDR3: CSVEYDRPYEQYF